The next 27 T cell receptor beta chains were all read from a single sample in a study of hypomethylating agent response in myelodysplastic syndrome. Repertoires were generated with immunoSEQ multiplex PCR, while TCRdb's copy carries only in-frame clones and drops some. The data show 5,500 to 6,500 clones, approximately 80% seen once. The material sequenced was bone marrow, taken before or after starting hypomethylating agent treatment for myelodysplastic syndrome (not recorded which). These receptors all come from a human donor with myelodysplastic syndrome.

The chain links TRBV15 to TRBJ2-3, with 9 positions matching TRBD1. V shed 4 bases and J 3 bases; nucleotides not matched to a gene: 8. CDR1 is LNHNV, CDR2 YYDKDF, per germline (reference sequence). The CDR3 totals 16 residues. The CDR3 loop is CATSIPGQGRTDTQYF. CDR3 coding DNA: TGTGCCACCAGCATACCGGGACAGGGTAGGACAGATACGCAGTATTTT.

This clone has just a few counts. The chain has TRBV16 and TRBJ1-2; D uncertain. Germline values: CDR1 KGHSY, CDR2 FQNENV. V lost 0 bases and J lost 7, with 12 bases in between. The CDR3 runs 14 residues. CDR3 in amino acids: CASSQSDPSGGYTF. For the CDR3, the DNA is TGTGCCAGCAGCCAATCTGACCCCAGTGGTGGCTACACCTTC.

The J gene is TRBJ2-7, the V gene TRBV27; no definite D call. The length of the CDR3 is 14 residues. Deletions cut 3 bases from V and 2 bases from J, with 11 bases between. The germline CDR1 and CDR2 sequences are MNHEY and SMNVEV (reference sequence). DNA for the CDR3: TGTGCCAGCAGTTTGAGGATCGAACCCTACGAGCAGTACTTC. Its translation: CASSLRIEPYEQYF.

V usage is TRBV6-1 and J usage is TRBJ1-2, with D unresolved. This CDR3 is 13 amino acids long. Germline V gene data show CDR1 as MNHNS and CDR2 as SASEGT. Trimming cost V 2 bases and J 3 bases, with 7 bases left between them. The CDR3 loop reads CASSETYDYGYTF. The CDR3 DNA follows: TGTGCCAGCAGTGAAACGTACGACTATGGCTACACCTTC.

CDR3 nucleotides: TGTGCCAGCAAAGGGCAGTGGGATCAGCCCCAGCATTTT. Protein product: CASKGQWDQPQHF. This chain joins TRBV28 and TRBJ1-5; D is undetermined. V gave up 7 bases and J gave up 5 bases, with 12 bases separating them. This CDR3 spans 13 amino acids. Germline values: CDR1 MDHEN, CDR2 SYDVKM.

The chain combines TRBV28 with TRBJ1-1, with D tentatively TRBD1 (6 bases). Trimming pared 3 bases from V and 9 bases from J, leaving 11 bases between. The CDR3 spans 12 residues. Germline V gives CDR1 MDHEN, CDR2 SYDVKM. The CDR3 protein is CASSLVGGKAFF. The CDR3 DNA reads TGTGCCAGCAGTTTGGTAGGGGGGAAAGCTTTCTTT.

This sequence joins TRBV7-2 and TRBJ2-7, with TRBD1 matching 9 bases. Germline V CDR1 and CDR2: SGHTA, FQGNSA. With 5 bases clipped from V and 5 bases from J, the junction kept 7 bases outside the gene matches. The CDR3 consists of 14 residues. The CDR3, as DNA: TGTGCCAGCAGCCCCCGACAGGGGGTCCACGAGCAGTACTTC. Amino acids: CASSPRQGVHEQYF.

The V gene is TRBV7-6, the J gene TRBJ2-2; D possibly corresponds to TRBD2 (5 bases). Germline V gives CDR1 SGHVS, CDR2 FNYEAQ. The length of the CDR3 is 16 residues. V dropped 0 bases and J dropped 1 base, with 9 bases sitting between them. The CDR3 here is CASSLAGSGNTGELFF. In DNA form, the CDR3 reads TGTGCCAGCAGCTTAGCTGGGAGTGGGAACACCGGGGAGCTGTTTTTT.

This clone occurred a few times. The chain employs TRBV10-3 and TRBJ1-1; D is unresolved. The CDR3 extends over 14 amino acids. CDR1 and CDR2 (germline): ENHRY, SYGVKD. Trimming removed 0 bases from V and 1 base from J, with 6 bases in between. Here the CDR3 reads CAISESWANTEAFF. DNA for the CDR3: TGTGCCATCAGTGAGTCGTGGGCGAACACTGAAGCTTTCTTT.

V usage is TRBV18 and J usage is TRBJ2-2; D remains ambiguous. Germline V gene data show CDR1 as KGHSH and CDR2 as LQKENI. Trimming removed 3 bases from V and 5 bases from J, with 1 base in between. CDR3 length: 11 amino acids. CDR3 residues: CASSPTGELFF. The CDR3 coding sequence is TGTGCCAGCTCACCTACCGGGGAGCTGTTTTTT.

To note about this clone: Germline and junction disagree at one end, which may indicate a read error. This chain links TRBV7-9 with TRBJ2-7; 8 bases are shared with TRBD2. Germline assignment: CDR1 SEHNR and CDR2 FQNEAQ (reference sequence). This CDR3 is 17 amino acids long. The CDR3 here is CASSQDTVREGVGEQYF. The DNA of the CDR3 is TGCGCCAGCAGCCAAGATACGGTACGGGAGGGAGTAGGCGAGCAGTACTTC.

The chain employs TRBV29-1 and TRBJ2-1; a weak D match, TRBD2 (7 bases). Per the germline V gene, CDR1 is SQVTM and CDR2 is ANQGSEA. CDR3 length: 13 residues. V shed 7 bases and J shed 10 bases, with 20 bases lying between them. CDR3 sequence: CSAGGNRGREQFF. The DNA for the CDR3 is TGCAGCGCGGGGGGCAACCGGGGGCGAGAGCAGTTCTTC.

CDR3 DNA sequence: TGTGCCAGCAGTCCCCCGGGACCGAACCCAAGTAGCAATCAGCCCCAGCATTTT. Its translation is CASSPPGPNPSSNQPQHF. The chain combines TRBV27 with TRBJ1-5, with D perhaps matching TRBD1 (5 bases). This CDR3 has 18 residues. V was shortened by 5 bases and J by 0 bases, with 20 bases between the two germline ends. The germline V gene encodes CDR1 MNHEY and CDR2 SMNVEV (reference sequence).

V gene TRBV10-3 combines with J gene TRBJ2-5; D perhaps matches TRBD2 (6 bases). This CDR3 has 14 residues. Germline assignment: CDR1 ENHRY and CDR2 SYGVKD. V was trimmed by 6 bases and J by 5 bases, leaving 16 bases between them. The CDR3 region has the DNA TGTGCCATCAGATCTCGCGCAGGGAGGGAGACCCAGTACTTC. Translation gives CAIRSRAGRETQYF.

This clone was seen once. The chain uses TRBV27 and TRBJ2-5; D remains ambiguous. The CDR3 length is 13 residues. With 6 bases removed from V and 4 bases from J, the gap between germline ends came to 12 bases. Looked up from germline, CDR1 is MNHEY and CDR2 is SMNVEV (reference sequence). The CDR3 here is CASRPLGRETQYF. The CDR3 DNA reads as TGTGCCAGCAGACCTCTAGGAAGAGAGACCCAGTACTTC.

The chain joins TRBV6-5 to TRBJ2-7; possibly TRBD1 for D (6 bases). The germline V gene has CDR1 MNHEY and CDR2 SVGAGI. The CDR3 spans 13 residues. V dropped 8 bases and J dropped 2 bases, with 13 bases sitting between them. The CDR3 protein is CASVGTFTYEQYF. In nucleotides, the CDR3 is TGTGCCAGCGTAGGGACATTCACCTACGAGCAGTACTTC.

The rearrangement uses TRBV7-9 and TRBJ2-7; D is perhaps TRBD2 (5 bases). Germline CDR1 SEHNR, CDR2 FQNEAQ (reference sequence). Trimming removed 4 bases at V and 0 bases at J, with 7 bases between. The CDR3 has 13 residues. The CDR3 sequence: CASSSGGSYEQYF. The CDR3 coding sequence is TGTGCCAGCAGCTCTGGAGGCTCCTACGAGCAGTACTTC.

This clone was picked up one time. This chain connects TRBV5-8 to TRBJ1-4, with 8 bases identical to TRBD1. CDR1 is SGHTS, CDR2 YDEGEE, per germline. After removal of 0 bases from V and 7 bases from J, the junction contained 2 bases not matched to a gene. The CDR3 length is 14 residues. In nucleotides, the CDR3 is TGTGCCAGCAGCTTGGGGACAGGGCCTGAAAAACTGTTTTTT. It encodes CASSLGTGPEKLFF. Supplemented by reference TRBV5-8 and TRBJ1-4, the full variable domain reads EAGVTQSPTHLIKTRGQQATLRCSPISGHTSVYWYQQALGLGLQFLLWYDEGEERNRGNFPPRFSGRQFPNYSSELNVNALELEDSALYLCASSLGTGPEKLFFGSGTQLSVL.

The chain combines TRBV11-3 with TRBJ2-1, with D maybe TRBD1 (6 bases). CDR3 length: 14 amino acids. Germline CDR1 reads SGHNT; CDR2 reads YENEEA. The V and J ends lost 5 bases and 5 bases respectively, with 13 bases between them. This chain's CDR3 is CASSGLAGDNEQFF. The CDR3 region has the DNA TGTGCCAGCAGCGGCCTAGCAGGGGACAATGAGCAGTTCTTC.

This chain uses TRBV11-2 with TRBJ2-2, with D perhaps TRBD1 (6 bases). Per germline, CDR1 SGHAT and CDR2 FQNNGV. Trimming removed 1 base at V and 5 bases at J, with 11 bases between. This CDR3 has 15 residues. As DNA, the CDR3 is TGTGCCAGCAGCTTAGCGTACAGGGTGACCGGGGAGCTGTTTTTT. Residues: CASSLAYRVTGELFF.

CDR3: CASSLGQGYNEQFF. The CDR3 DNA reads as TGTGCCAGCAGCCTTGGACAGGGTTACAATGAGCAGTTCTTC. This chain links TRBV7-3 with TRBJ2-1; 8 bases are shared with TRBD1. CDR1 SGHTA and CDR2 FQGTGA come from the germline V gene. The V segment lost 5 bases and the J segment 4 bases; nucleotides outside the gene matches: 4. The CDR3 runs to 14 residues.

The chain is built from TRBV14 and TRBJ2-1; D unresolved. This CDR3 comprises 13 residues. V was trimmed by 4 bases and J by 8 bases, leaving 12 bases between them. CDR1 and CDR2 from the germline V gene are SGHDN and FVKESK. CDR3 sequence (DNA): TGTGCCAGCAGCCCCGGGCCATGGGATGAGCAGTTCTTC. Translation: CASSPGPWDEQFF.

The chain carries TRBV5-4 and TRBJ1-4; 11 bases are shared with TRBD1. The CDR3 is 19 residues long. The V gene's germline CDR1 is SGHNT and CDR2 YYREEE (reference sequence). The junction had 13 bases not matched to a gene; V was cut back by 6 bases and J by 0 bases. CDR3 protein: CASTLSGTGGTTTNEKLFF. The CDR3, as DNA: TGTGCCAGCACCCTATCGGGGACAGGGGGGACTACAACTAATGAAAAACTGTTTTTT. Using reference TRBV5-4 and TRBJ1-4 for the parts outside the CDR3, the full variable domain is ETGVTQSPTHLIKTRGQQVTLRCSSQSGHNTVSWYQQALGQGPQFIFQYYREEENGRGNFPPRFSGLQFPNYSSELNVNALELDDSALYLCASTLSGTGGTTTNEKLFFGSGTQLSVL.

The V gene is TRBV11-2, the J gene TRBJ2-2, with TRBD2 matching 11 bases. The V gene's germline CDR1 is SGHAT and CDR2 FQNNGV. This CDR3 is built from 15 residues. V lost 3 bases to trimming and J lost 4 bases; unmatched junction nucleotides: 1. The CDR3 sequence is CASSLGLAVTGELFF. The DNA of the CDR3 is TGTGCCAGCAGCTTGGGACTAGCGGTCACCGGGGAGCTGTTTTTT. Full variable domain (remainder filled in from reference TRBV11-2 and TRBJ2-2): EAGVAQSPRYKIIEKRQSVAFWCNPISGHATLYWYQQILGQGPKLLIQFQNNGVVDDSQLPKDRFSAERLKGVDSTLKIQPAKLEDSAVYLCASSLGLAVTGELFFGEGSRLTVL.

The chain links TRBV14 to TRBJ2-1; 13 bases are shared with TRBD2. The length of the CDR3 is 18 residues. The J segment lost 0 bases and the V segment lost 1 base, leaving 3 bases of the junction unmatched. Germline V gene data show CDR1 as SGHDN and CDR2 as FVKESK. In DNA, the CDR3 is TGTGCCAGCAGCCAAGGACTAGCGGGGGGAAGCTCCTACAATGAGCAGTTCTTC. Amino acid sequence: CASSQGLAGGSSYNEQFF.

This clone was found a few times. V usage is TRBV11-2 and J usage is TRBJ2-1, with 9 bases fitting TRBD2. V lost 4 bases and J lost 8; bases outside the gene matches: 6. The germline V gene encodes CDR1 SGHAT and CDR2 FQNNGV. CDR3 length equals 14 residues. The CDR3 loop is CASSSGLAVDEQFF. CDR3 in DNA: TGTGCCAGCAGCTCGGGACTAGCAGTCGATGAGCAGTTCTTC.

The chain carries TRBV7-9 and TRBJ1-6; D gene uncertain. Trimming took 5 bases from V and 8 from J, leaving 19 bases between them. CDR1 is SEHNR, CDR2 FQNEAQ, per germline (reference sequence). The CDR3 covers 16 residues. The DNA of the CDR3 is TGTGCCAGCAGCCCCCCGCTGGCCGCTGAGGATTCACCCCTCCACTTT. This gives the protein CASSPPLAAEDSPLHF.